This T cell receptor (beta chain) was observed in a study of cytomegalovirus exposure and HLA in healthy donors. Background on the study: A prior study identified 117 million unique TCR beta sequences from 200 million or so T cells. Study-wide findings and caveats: Presence/absence analyses rested on an assumption that sequencing depth was roughly uniform across donors. According to reports, the classifier identified cytomegalovirus status with high specificity and sensitivity.

The PCR employed 60 Vbeta primers together with 13 Jbeta primers. TCRdb's table, derived via immunoSEQ multiplex PCR, lists solely in-frame clones and lacks some. The sample gives 75,000 to 100,000 clones, around 77% of which show up once; about 3.5% is in the top ten. As for this clone: Its cognate antigen is unknown.

The germline V and J ends were trimmed by 6 bases and 8 bases, with 8 bases remaining between them. Germline lookup yields CDR1 MNHEY and CDR2 SMNVEV (reference sequence). The CDR3 covers 11 residues. The sequenced sample was PBMCs. The J gene is TRBJ2-1, the V gene TRBV27; no clear D. The sequence was collected from a man aged 35-49 years in good health and CMV-seronegative. Here the CDR3 reads CASSQAYEQFF. DNA for the CDR3: TGTGCCAGCAGCCAGGCATATGAGCAGTTCTTC.